This is a list of T cell receptor beta chains from one sample in a study of blood T cell repertoires in COVID-19. Some clones are missing from TCRdb's copy, which holds only in-frame ones; the method was immunoSEQ multiplex PCR. This table has roughly 230,000 clones, 85% to 90% appearing once. Sample: PBMCs or T cells enriched from blood (not recorded which). Source of these receptors: a woman in her 30s with acute COVID-19. Both conserved end residues are part of each CDR3. A D gene is named only where the DNA matches it firmly. Only some rows state a clone size, as once, few, many or a class for expanded clones.

j_call d_call clone_size v_call cdr3_nt cdr3_aa
TRBJ1-4 TRBD1 . TRBV19 TGTGCCAGTAGTATAGGGGGACAGGCGTTCGGTGAAAAACTGTTTTTT CASSIGGQAFGEKLFF
TRBJ1-1 TRBD1 . TRBV11-2 TGTGCCAGCAGCTGGGGGGGGTTTTCCGGGACAGGGGACTTTACTGAAGCTTTCTTT CASSWGGFSGTGDFTEAFF
TRBJ2-7 . . TRBV18 TGTGCCAGCTCACCGGGACAAGATAACTACGAGCAGTACTTC CASSPGQDNYEQYF
TRBJ2-7 TRBD2 . TRBV9 TGTGCCAGCAGCGTAGGTAGCGGGGGGAGCTCCTACGAGCAGTACTTC CASSVGSGGSSYEQYF
TRBJ1-2 . . TRBV2 TGTGCCAGCAGTGAGGAGGGATTAGACACCTTC CASSEEGLDTF
TRBJ2-1 TRBD2 . TRBV9 TGTGCCAGCAGCGTCAAACTAGCGGAATTAAATGAGCAGTTCTTC CASSVKLAELNEQFF
TRBJ1-5 TRBD1 . TRBV10-3 TGTGCCATCAGTGAGTCTAGGGGGCGAAGCAATCAGCCCCAGCATTTT CAISESRGRSNQPQHF
TRBJ1-2 . . TRBV29-1 TGCAGCGTTGAACCACAGGGCGCGGATGGCTACACCTTC CSVEPQGADGYTF
TRBJ1-5 . . TRBV2 TGTGCCAGCAGCCCTCGGGAGGGCAATCAGCCCCAGCATTTT CASSPREGNQPQHF
TRBJ2-3 TRBD2 . TRBV10-3 TGTGCCATCATTCCGGGACTAGACCCTAGCACAGATACGCAGTATTTT CAIIPGLDPSTDTQYF
TRBJ1-6 . . TRBV7-3 TGTGCCAGCAGTTACCGGGATTCACCCCTCCACTTT CASSYRDSPLHF
TRBJ2-5 . . TRBV4-1 TGCGCCAGCAGCCCCCCCCTGGGGGGAAAGGGGGAGACCCAGTACTTC CASSPPLGGKGETQYF
TRBJ2-1 . . TRBV28 TGTGCCAGCAGCCGGGTGATCTACAATGAGCAGTTCTTC CASSRVIYNEQFF
TRBJ1-6 . . TRBV2 TGTGCCAGTACAGGGCCAAATTCACCCCTCCACTTT CASTGPNSPLHF
TRBJ2-7 TRBD1 . TRBV7-6 TGTGCCAGCAGCTTAGAAACAGGGGGCGCGTACGAGCAGTACTTC CASSLETGGAYEQYF
TRBJ2-7 . . TRBV15 TGTGCCACCAGCAGAGATCGGGGCGAGCAGTACTTC CATSRDRGEQYF
TRBJ1-1 . . TRBV7-8 TGTGCCAGCAGCTTTTTTCGGAGGGAGGAAGACACTGAAGCTTTCTTT CASSFFRREEDTEAFF
TRBJ1-2 TRBD1 . TRBV7-8 TGTGCCAGCAGCTACCAGAGCCAGGACAGGGGGTATGGCTACACCTTC CASSYQSQDRGYGYTF
TRBJ1-6 TRBD1 . TRBV10-3 TGTGCCATCAGCTGGACAGGGAGTAATTCACCCCTCCACTTT CAISWTGSNSPLHF
TRBJ1-4 TRBD1 . TRBV9 TGTGCCAGCAGCGTAACAGGGGGTCTTAATGAAAAACTGTTTTTT CASSVTGGLNEKLFF
TRBJ1-6 . few TRBV5-6 TGTGCCAGCAGCTTGAGGGGGATAAGGAATTCACCCCTCCACTTT CASSLRGIRNSPLHF
TRBJ2-7 TRBD1 . TRBV7-2 TGTGCCAGCAGCGATCCCCGGGACAGGGGTTACGAGCAGTACTTC CASSDPRDRGYEQYF
TRBJ1-5 TRBD1 . TRBV6-4 TGTGCCACCAGCGGTCCTGAGGGACAGGGAAATCTAGATGGCAATCAGCCCCAGCATTTT CATSGPEGQGNLDGNQPQHF
TRBJ2-6 . . TRBV3-1/TRBV3-2 TGTGCCAGCAGCCAAGATATCTCGGCTGGGGCCAACGTCCTGACTTTC CASSQDISAGANVLTF
TRBJ1-2 TRBD1 . TRBV5-4 TGTGCCAGCAGCTTGGGGGGACAGGCGGTCTATGGCTACACCTTC CASSLGGQAVYGYTF
TRBJ1-3 TRBD1 . TRBV7-9 TGTGCCAGCAGCTTGGGGACAGGGACTGGAAACACCATATATTTT CASSLGTGTGNTIYF
TRBJ2-1 TRBD1 . TRBV6-4 TGTGCCAGCAGTTCCCAACAGGGGGGTCTAAATGAGCAGTTCTTC CASSSQQGGLNEQFF
TRBJ1-2 . once TRBV7-9 TGTGCCAGCAGCTCAGAGTGGGCGTATGGCTACACCTTC CASSSEWAYGYTF
TRBJ1-2 TRBD1 . TRBV9 TGTGCCAGCAGCGCAGGACAGGGCGGGTTAGACTATGGCTACACCTTC CASSAGQGGLDYGYTF
TRBJ1-5 TRBD1 . TRBV28 TGTGCCAGCAGCCGGGACAGTCAGCCCCAGCATTTT CASSRDSQPQHF
TRBJ1-4 TRBD1 . TRBV7-2 TGTGCCAGCAGCTACTTAGACAGGGATGAAAAACTGTTTTTT CASSYLDRDEKLFF
TRBJ2-5 TRBD1 . TRBV7-9 TGTGCCAGCAGCCTAGGACAGGGGGGTTCTCAAGAGACCCAGTACTTC CASSLGQGGSQETQYF
TRBJ2-2 TRBD1 . TRBV5-1 TGCGCCAGCAGCCAGGGGGCGAACACCGGGGAGCTGTTTTTT CASSQGANTGELFF
TRBJ2-2 . . TRBV9 TGTGCCAGCAGCGTAGCGGGGACCGGGGAGCTGTTTTTT CASSVAGTGELFF
TRBJ1-6 . . TRBV3-1/TRBV3-2 TGTGCCAGCAGCCAACAATCACCCCTCCACTTT CASSQQSPLHF
TRBJ1-5 . once TRBV28 TGTGCCAGCAGTTTAGGCAGCGTTGAGGGGCCCCAGCATTTT CASSLGSVEGPQHF
TRBJ2-1 . . TRBV2 TGTGCCAGCACCGACGGACACTCCTACGACAATGAGCAGTTCTTC CASTDGHSYDNEQFF
TRBJ1-6 . once TRBV4-1 TGCGCCAGCAGCCATGCTGAGCTTAATTCACCCCTCCACTTT CASSHAELNSPLHF
TRBJ2-1 . . TRBV11-2 TGTGCCAGCAGCCGGATCGGGGGTTCATATACCTACAATGAGCAGTTCTTC CASSRIGGSYTYNEQFF
TRBJ1-1 TRBD1 . TRBV7-9 TGTGCCAGCACCTTAGGGACAGGAAACACTGAAGCTTTCTTT CASTLGTGNTEAFF
TRBJ1-1 . . TRBV11-2 TGTGCCAGCAGCTTAGTTGTATCTGAAGCTTTCTTT CASSLVVSEAFF
TRBJ2-3 TRBD2 once TRBV7-2 TGTGCCAGCAGACCCGGGACTAGCGGTCCTAGCACAGATACGCAGTATTTT CASRPGTSGPSTDTQYF
TRBJ1-1 . . TRBV14 TGTGCCAGCAGCCTCCGGGACATTTACACTGAAGCTTTCTTT CASSLRDIYTEAFF
TRBJ2-1 . . TRBV27 TGTGCCAGCTCACCCCTGAGGGGGACCTACAATGAGCAGTTCTTC CASSPLRGTYNEQFF
TRBJ1-2 . . TRBV19 TGTGCCAGTAGTACAGGAGGATATGGCTACACCTTC CASSTGGYGYTF
TRBJ2-7 . . TRBV3-1/TRBV3-2 TGTGCCAGCAGCCAAGCCCCCGCCAGGATCGCGGGCGAGCAGTACTTC CASSQAPARIAGEQYF
TRBJ2-5 TRBD1 . TRBV7-3 TGTGCCAGCAGCCCTGGGACAGGAGGTATAGAGACCCAGTACTTC CASSPGTGGIETQYF
TRBJ2-6 . . TRBV18 TGTGCCAGCTCACCAGAGGCCAGAAGCTCTGGGGCCAACGTCCTGACTTTC CASSPEARSSGANVLTF
TRBJ1-5 . . TRBV30 TGTGCCTGGAGTACACAAGGGGAGCCCCAGCATTTT CAWSTQGEPQHF
TRBJ1-5 TRBD1 . TRBV2 TGTGCCAGCAGTGAACAAGGGGGCAGAGACGCTCAGCCCCAGCATTTT CASSEQGGRDAQPQHF